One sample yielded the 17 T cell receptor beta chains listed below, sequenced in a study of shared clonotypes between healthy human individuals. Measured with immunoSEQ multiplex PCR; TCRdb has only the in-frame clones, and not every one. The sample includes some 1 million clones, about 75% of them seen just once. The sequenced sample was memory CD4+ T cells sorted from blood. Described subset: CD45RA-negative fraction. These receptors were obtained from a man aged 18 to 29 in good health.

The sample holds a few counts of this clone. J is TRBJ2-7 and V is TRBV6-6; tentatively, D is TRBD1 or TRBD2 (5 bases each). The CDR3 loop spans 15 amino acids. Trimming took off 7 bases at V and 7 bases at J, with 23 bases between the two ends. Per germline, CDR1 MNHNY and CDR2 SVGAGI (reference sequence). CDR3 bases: TGTGCCAGCAACTTTCAAAGAGGGGCCCTAAGGGAGCAGTACTTC. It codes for CASNFQRGALREQYF.

The CDR3 is CASSQGITGELFF. CDR3 in DNA: TGTGCCAGCAGTCAGGGGATCACCGGGGAGCTGTTTTTT. The genes are TRBV27 and TRBJ2-2, with D possibly being TRBD1 (6 bases). CDR1 is MNHEY, CDR2 SMNVEV, per germline (reference sequence). CDR3 size: 13 residues. V lost 5 bases, J lost 4 bases, and 8 bases lay in between.

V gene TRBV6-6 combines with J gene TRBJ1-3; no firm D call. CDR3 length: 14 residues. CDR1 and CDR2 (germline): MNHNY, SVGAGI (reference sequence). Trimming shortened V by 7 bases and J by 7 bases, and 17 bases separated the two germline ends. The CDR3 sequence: CASTPHEERNTIYF. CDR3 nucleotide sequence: TGTGCCAGCACTCCCCACGAGGAGCGCAACACCATATATTTT.

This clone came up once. This CDR3 is CASSSSGTANEKLFF. As DNA, the CDR3 is TGTGCCAGCAGTTCCTCCGGGACAGCGAATGAAAAACTGTTTTTT. The chain has TRBV6-6 and TRBJ1-4; 7 nucleotides align to TRBD1. Germline assignment: CDR1 MNHNY and CDR2 SVGAGI (reference sequence). The CDR3 consists of 15 residues. The junction had 7 bases not matched to a gene; V was cut back by 4 bases and J by 5 bases.

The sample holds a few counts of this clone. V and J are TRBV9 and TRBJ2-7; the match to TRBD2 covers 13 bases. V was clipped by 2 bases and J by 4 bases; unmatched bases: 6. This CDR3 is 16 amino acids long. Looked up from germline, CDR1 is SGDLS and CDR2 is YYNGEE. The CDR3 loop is CASSVGLAGAVYEQYF. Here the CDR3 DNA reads TGTGCCAGCAGCGTCGGACTAGCGGGAGCGGTGTACGAGCAGTACTTC.

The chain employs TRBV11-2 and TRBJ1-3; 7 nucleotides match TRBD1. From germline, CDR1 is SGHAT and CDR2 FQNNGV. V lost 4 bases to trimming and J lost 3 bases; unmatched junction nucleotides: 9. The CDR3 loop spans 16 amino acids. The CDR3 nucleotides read TGTGCCAGCAGCTCACGAAACCGGGACAGTGGAAACACCATATATTTT. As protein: CASSSRNRDSGNTIYF.

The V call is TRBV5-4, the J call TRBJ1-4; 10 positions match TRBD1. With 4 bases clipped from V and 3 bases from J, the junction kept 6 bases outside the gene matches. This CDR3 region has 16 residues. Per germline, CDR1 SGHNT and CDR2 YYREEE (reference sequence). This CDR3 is CASSIGQGGSNEKLFF. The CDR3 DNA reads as TGTGCCAGCAGCATAGGACAGGGGGGATCTAATGAAAAACTGTTTTTT.

Written as DNA, the CDR3 is TGTGCCAGCAGTTACCCGACAGGGGGCGGGGAGACCCAGTACTTC. Amino acid sequence: CASSYPTGGGETQYF. The chain employs TRBV6-6 and TRBJ2-5; TRBD1 matches 10 bases. The CDR3 totals 15 residues. CDR1 MNHNY and CDR2 SVGAGI come from the germline V gene (reference sequence). Trimming at V came to 2 bases and at J to 5 bases, leaving 5 bases not matched to a gene.

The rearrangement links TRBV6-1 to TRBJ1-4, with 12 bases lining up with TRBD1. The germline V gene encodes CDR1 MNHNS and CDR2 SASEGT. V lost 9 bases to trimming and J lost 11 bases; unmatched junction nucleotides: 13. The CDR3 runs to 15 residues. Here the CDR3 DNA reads TGTGCCAGTAGCACGGCGGGGACAGGGGGCGAGAAACTGTTTTTT. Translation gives CASSTAGTGGEKLFF.

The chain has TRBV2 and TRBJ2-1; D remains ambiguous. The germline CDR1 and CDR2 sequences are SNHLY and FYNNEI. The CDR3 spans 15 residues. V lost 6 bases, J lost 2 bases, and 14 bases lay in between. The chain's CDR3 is CASSAIPHAYNEQFF. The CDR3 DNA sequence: TGTGCCAGCAGCGCAATACCCCACGCCTACAATGAGCAGTTCTTC.

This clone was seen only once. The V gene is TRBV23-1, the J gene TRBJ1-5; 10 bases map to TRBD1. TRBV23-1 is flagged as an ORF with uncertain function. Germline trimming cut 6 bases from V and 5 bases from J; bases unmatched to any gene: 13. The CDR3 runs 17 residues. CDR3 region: CASRHNLTGGEDQPQHF. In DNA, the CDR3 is TGCGCCAGCAGACATAATTTGACAGGGGGCGAGGATCAGCCCCAGCATTTT.

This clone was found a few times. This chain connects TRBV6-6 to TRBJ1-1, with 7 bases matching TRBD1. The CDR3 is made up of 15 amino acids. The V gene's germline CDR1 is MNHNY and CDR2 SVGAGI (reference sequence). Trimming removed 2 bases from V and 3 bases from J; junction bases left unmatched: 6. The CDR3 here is CASSYGQDRDTEAFF. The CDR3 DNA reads TGTGCCAGCAGTTACGGACAGGATCGGGACACTGAAGCTTTCTTT.

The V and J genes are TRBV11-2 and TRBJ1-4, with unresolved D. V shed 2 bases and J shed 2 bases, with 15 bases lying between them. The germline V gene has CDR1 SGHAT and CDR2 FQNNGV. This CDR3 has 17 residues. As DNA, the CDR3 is TGTGCCAGCAGCTTAAGTCTCCAGACTGCGACTAATGAAAAACTGTTTTTT. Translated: CASSLSLQTATNEKLFF.

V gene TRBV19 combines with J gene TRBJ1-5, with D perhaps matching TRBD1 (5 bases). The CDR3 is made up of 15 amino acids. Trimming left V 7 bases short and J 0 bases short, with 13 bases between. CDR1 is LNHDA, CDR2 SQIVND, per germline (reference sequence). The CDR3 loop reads CASNTGRISNQPQHF. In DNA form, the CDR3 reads TGTGCCAGTAACACAGGTCGTATTAGCAATCAGCCCCAGCATTTT.

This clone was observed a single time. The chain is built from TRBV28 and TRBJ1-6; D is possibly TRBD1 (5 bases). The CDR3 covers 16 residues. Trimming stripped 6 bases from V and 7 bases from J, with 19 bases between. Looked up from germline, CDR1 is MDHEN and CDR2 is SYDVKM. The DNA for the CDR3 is TGTGCCAGCAGCCGAACATCGACAAGGGGAAATTCACCCCTCCACTTT. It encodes CASSRTSTRGNSPLHF. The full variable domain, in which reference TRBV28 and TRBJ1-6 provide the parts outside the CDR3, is DVKVTQSSRYLVKRTGEKVFLECVQDMDHENMFWYRQDPGLGLRLIYFSYDVKMKEKGDIPEGYSVSREKKERFSLILESASTNQTSMYLCASSRTSTRGNSPLHFGNGTRLTVT.

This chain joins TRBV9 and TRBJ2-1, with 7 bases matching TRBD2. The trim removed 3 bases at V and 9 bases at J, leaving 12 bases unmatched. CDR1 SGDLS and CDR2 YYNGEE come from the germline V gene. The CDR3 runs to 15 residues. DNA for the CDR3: TGTGCCAGCAGCGCACGTAGCGTGCCGGGAGGTGAGCAGTTCTTC. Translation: CASSARSVPGGEQFF.

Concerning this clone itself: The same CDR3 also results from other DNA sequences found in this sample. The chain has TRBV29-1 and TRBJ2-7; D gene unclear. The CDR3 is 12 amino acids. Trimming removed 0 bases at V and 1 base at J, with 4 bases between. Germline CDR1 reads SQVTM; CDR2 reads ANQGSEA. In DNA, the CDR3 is TGCAGCGTTGAAGAGGGGTCCTACGAGCAGTACTTC. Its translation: CSVEEGSYEQYF.